These 22 T cell receptor beta chains were sequenced from one sample in a study of response to subunit inactivated influenza vaccine (dated by TCRdb to 2017 to 2018). The library came from RT-PCR. These reads were obtained on an Illumina HiSeq 2500. TCRdb trimmed the raw reads at Q25, called clones with MiXCR and kept productive beta chains. CDR3 protein duplicates are merged, each entry listing the most common genes and DNA. This sample is represented by roughly 630,000 distinct CDR3 sequences; 14% of them were singletons. The biggest ten clones account for 7.6% of the sample. The material sequenced was PBMCs from blood, taken roughly 15 days before vaccination. These receptor sequences come from a middle-aged man who received an inactivated influenza vaccine. Donor details come from another sample of the same person, matched by shared clones.

This clonotype was counted ten times or more. The rearrangement uses TRBV12-3 or TRBV12-4 and TRBJ1-5; tentatively, D is TRBD1 (6 bases). Trimming left V 6 bases short and J 5 bases short, with 14 bases between. There are 14 residues in the CDR3. The CDR3 region has the DNA TGTGCCAGCAGACCACAGGGAATGGATCAGCCCCAGCATTTT. It is translated as CASRPQGMDQPQHF.

There are many counts of this clonotype. The V and J genes are TRBV11-2 and TRBJ2-7; no definite D call. The CDR3 is made up of 15 amino acids. Germline assignment: CDR1 SGHAT and CDR2 FQNNGV. Trimming removed 1 base at V and 0 bases at J, with 10 bases between. The CDR3 coding sequence is TGTGCCAGCAGCTTAGTGCACCAGACCTCCTACGAGCAGTACTTC. It encodes CASSLVHQTSYEQYF. The full variable domain, rest sourced from reference TRBV11-2 and TRBJ2-7, is EAGVAQSPRYKIIEKRQSVAFWCNPISGHATLYWYQQILGQGPKLLIQFQNNGVVDDSQLPKDRFSAERLKGVDSTLKIQPAKLEDSAVYLCASSLVHQTSYEQYFGPGTRLTVT.

A few counts support this clonotype. This sequence joins TRBV4-2 and TRBJ1-6; D ambiguous. The germline CDR1 and CDR2 sequences are LGHNA and YNFKEQ. The CDR3 extends over 16 amino acids. The ends were cut back, 0 bases at V and 6 bases at J, with 12 bases in the middle. The CDR3 bases are TGTGCCAGCAGCCAAGATCCCGGGGTCCGTAATTCACCCCTCCACTTT. This codes for CASSQDPGVRNSPLHF.

This clonotype came up a few times. V and J are TRBV28 and TRBJ1-2; TRBD1 agrees at 8 bases. The germline gives CDR1 MDHEN, CDR2 SYDVKM. J was trimmed by 7 bases and V by 6 bases; bases with no gene match: 4. The CDR3 consists of 12 residues. The CDR3 loop is CASSRGLGGYTF. DNA for the CDR3: TGTGCCAGCAGCAGGGGGCTAGGTGGCTACACCTTC.

This clonotype was detected only a few times. V gene TRBV7-3 combines with J gene TRBJ1-1, with unresolved D. The V gene lost 2 bases and the J gene lost 7 bases, with 17 bases spanning the gap. The CDR3 sequence is 15 residues long. The germline V gene encodes CDR1 SGHTA and CDR2 FQGTGA. The CDR3 loop is CASSLAGWDRGEAFF. The CDR3 nucleotides read TGTGCCAGCAGCTTAGCGGGCTGGGATCGGGGTGAAGCTTTCTTT.

This clonotype was seen more than once but under ten times. A read error may produce the germline difference seen at one junction end. The V call is TRBV20-1, the J call TRBJ1-4, with a weak D call TRBD1 (6 bases). Per germline, CDR1 DFQATT and CDR2 SNEGSKA (reference sequence). The CDR3 is made up of 13 amino acids. The CDR3 sequence is CSARDSTNGKLFF. The CDR3 DNA reads as TGCAGTGCTAGGGACAGCACTAATGGAAAACTGTTTTTT.

The table lists this clonotype with a few counts. The chain uses TRBV7-9 and TRBJ2-1; 13 nucleotides line up with TRBD2. The germline CDR1 and CDR2 sequences are SEHNR and FQNEAQ (reference sequence). The CDR3 runs to 15 residues. The J segment lost 5 bases and the V segment lost 5 bases, leaving 3 bases of the junction unmatched. The CDR3 DNA follows: TGTGCCAGCAGCCCCGGGACTAGCGGGGACAATGAGCAGTTCTTC. Encoded protein: CASSPGTSGDNEQFF.

In its sample, this clonotype was seen a few times. The chain is built from TRBV7-9 and TRBJ2-1; 9 bases match TRBD2. The CDR3 is made up of 14 amino acids. The ends lost 3 bases at V and 9 bases at J; junction bases unmatched: 6. Germline V gene sequence: CDR1 SEHNR, CDR2 FQNEAQ (reference sequence). CDR3 bases: TGTGCCAGCAGCTTGGCGGGGGGGAGTAGTGAGCAGTTCTTC. This codes for CASSLAGGSSEQFF.

This clonotype appeared a few times. CDR3 nucleotides: TGTGCCAGCAGTTTTAGTCAGGACGATGAGCAGTTCTTC. Protein sequence: CASSFSQDDEQFF. The J gene is TRBJ2-1, the V gene TRBV12-3 or TRBV12-4; D gene uncertain. Trimming left V 3 bases short and J 8 bases short, with 11 bases between. The CDR3 totals 13 residues.

This sequence joins TRBV5-1 and TRBJ1-2, with a weak D call TRBD1 (5 bases). Germline assignment: CDR1 SGHRS and CDR2 YFSETQ. V dropped 4 bases and J dropped 4 bases, with 14 bases sitting between them. The CDR3 totals 14 residues. This CDR3 is CASSPRTTGYGYTF. The CDR3, as DNA: TGCGCCAGCAGCCCGCGGACCACAGGCTATGGCTACACCTTC. The entire variable domain, with the rest obtained from reference TRBV5-1 and TRBJ1-2, is as follows: KAGVTQTPRYLIKTRGQQVTLSCSPISGHRSVSWYQQTPGQGLQFLFEYFSETQRNKGNFPGRFSGRQFSNSRSEMNVSTLELGDSALYLCASSPRTTGYGYTFGSGTRLTVV.

This clonotype appeared a few times. The gene calls are TRBV29-1 and TRBJ1-1; no firm D call. V lost 2 bases, J lost 5 bases, and 15 bases lay in between. Per germline, CDR1 SQVTM and CDR2 ANQGSEA. This CDR3 is 14 amino acids long. The CDR3 sequence is CSVEPPAPRTEAFF. The CDR3 nucleotides read TGCAGCGTTGAACCCCCGGCCCCACGGACTGAAGCTTTCTTT. The full variable domain, rest sourced from reference TRBV29-1 and TRBJ1-1, is SAVISQKPSRDICQRGTSLTIQCQVDSQVTMMFWYRQQPGQSLTLIATANQGSEATYESGFVIDKFPISRPNLTFSTLTVSNMSPEDSSIYLCSVEPPAPRTEAFFGQGTRLTVV.

This clonotype was seen more than once but under ten times. The chain employs TRBV28 and TRBJ2-7; 7 bases are shared with TRBD2. CDR1 is MDHEN and CDR2 is SYDVKM in the germline V gene. The CDR3 loop spans 14 amino acids. Trimming removed 6 bases from V and 6 bases from J; junction bases left unmatched: 11. The CDR3 DNA is TGTGCCAGCAGCATAACCGGGACTACCTCCGAGCAGTACTTC. Translation: CASSITGTTSEQYF.

This clonotype was detected only a few times. V gene TRBV4-2 combines with J gene TRBJ2-7; possibly TRBD1 for D (5 bases). The V gene's germline CDR1 is LGHNA and CDR2 YNFKEQ. The length of the CDR3 is 13 residues. The ends were cut back, 4 bases at V and 5 bases at J, with 12 bases in the middle. CDR3 DNA: TGTGCCAGCAGCCGACGACAGTCCGACGAGCAGTACTTC. Protein: CASSRRQSDEQYF.

The chain has TRBV5-5 and TRBJ1-6; possible D gene TRBD1, 5 bases. Per the germline V gene, CDR1 is SGHKS and CDR2 is YYEKEE (reference sequence). V lost 3 bases and J lost 9, with 16 bases in between. The CDR3 loop spans 15 amino acids. CDR3 nucleotides: TGTGCCAGCAGCTGGCAGACACGGGGCGGTTCACCCCTCCACTTT. It translates to CASSWQTRGGSPLHF.

The CDR3 sequence is CSVESPTGKNTGELFF. CDR3 nucleotides: TGCAGCGTTGAAAGCCCAACAGGGAAGAACACCGGGGAGCTGTTTTTT. The chain is built from TRBV29-1 and TRBJ2-2; D is possibly TRBD1 (6 bases). V dropped 2 bases and J dropped 1 base, with 14 bases sitting between them. CDR3 length: 16 residues. Germline assignment: CDR1 SQVTM and CDR2 ANQGSEA.

This rearrangement joins TRBV5-5 to TRBJ2-4; D is possibly TRBD2 (6 bases). Between the trimmed V and J ends, which lost 1 base and 4 bases, there was a span of 9 bases. This CDR3 region has 14 residues. Germline values: CDR1 SGHKS, CDR2 YYEKEE (reference sequence). The CDR3 DNA reads as TGTGCCAGCAGCTTGCTTGGAGGGAAAAACATTCAGTACTTC. Amino acid sequence: CASSLLGGKNIQYF.

This clonotype was counted between two and nine times. This chain links TRBV19 with TRBJ2-2; D uncertain. Trimming cost V 6 bases and J 5 bases, with 13 bases left between them. There are 14 residues in the CDR3. Germline V gene sequence: CDR1 LNHDA, CDR2 SQIVND (reference sequence). In DNA form, the CDR3 reads TGTGCCAGTAGCCGGCCCGACGGGACCGGGGAGCTGTTTTTT. This codes for CASSRPDGTGELFF.

The chain recombines TRBV6-2 or TRBV6-3 with TRBJ2-1; 8 bases are a match to TRBD2. The length of the CDR3 is 15 residues. J was trimmed by 4 bases and V by 5 bases; bases with no gene match: 7. CDR1 MNHEY and CDR2 SVGEGT come from the germline V gene. The CDR3 nucleotides read TGTGCCAGCAGTGCCCGGGGGGGGGGTTACAATGAGCAGTTCTTC. Its translation: CASSARGGGYNEQFF.

This clonotype was found a few times. The rearrangement joins TRBV3-1 to TRBJ2-3, with 13 bases identical to TRBD2. V was pared by 1 base and J by 6 bases, with 4 bases of the junction left unmatched. CDR1 and CDR2 (germline): LGHDT, YNNKEL (reference sequence). The CDR3 is 16 amino acids. The CDR3 sequence is CASSQGTSGGRDTQYF. The CDR3 DNA follows: TGTGCCAGCAGCCAAGGGACTAGCGGGGGCCGGGATACGCAGTATTTT.

This clonotype was recorded many times. This chain links TRBV5-1 with TRBJ2-7; 10 nucleotides agree with TRBD1. This CDR3 spans 13 amino acids. V lost 4 bases, J lost 6 bases, and 4 bases stayed unmatched. Germline CDR1 is SGHRS and CDR2 is YFSETQ. The CDR3 nucleotides are TGCGCCAGCAGCCCCAGGGACAGGGGCGAGCAGTACTTC. This gives the protein CASSPRDRGEQYF.

This clonotype occurred a few times. CDR3 nucleotides: TGTGCCAGCAGCCAAGATTGGGGACAGGGGATGGGGACCCAGTACTTC. Residues: CASSQDWGQGMGTQYF. This chain joins TRBV4-2 and TRBJ2-5; 10 bases are a match to TRBD1. The germline V gene encodes CDR1 LGHNA and CDR2 YNFKEQ. V gave up 0 bases and J gave up 7 bases; unmatched junction bases: 8. This CDR3 has 16 residues.

V gene TRBV20-1 combines with J gene TRBJ2-3, with a possible D match to TRBD2 (6 bases). The V gene lost 1 base and the J gene lost 2 bases, with 25 bases spanning the gap. From germline, CDR1 is DFQATT and CDR2 SNEGSKA (reference sequence). This CDR3 region has 19 residues. The CDR3 DNA reads as TGCAGTGCTAGAGTCGACCGTAAATTTTCTAGCGTTCTCACAGATACGCAGTATTTT. Its protein is CSARVDRKFSSVLTDTQYF.